Shown below are 5 T cell receptor beta chains from a single sample sequenced in a study of shared clonotypes between healthy human individuals. Method: immunoSEQ multiplex PCR; TCRdb's copy keeps in-frame clones and lacks some. This table holds millions of clones, around 94% found once. The sequencing input was naive CD4+ T cells sorted from blood. The sample's subset: CD45RA+ positively selected. These receptors all come from a man younger than 30 in good health.

The chain has TRBV29-1 and TRBJ1-1; 7 positions agree with TRBD1. This CDR3 is built from 13 residues. Germline values: CDR1 SQVTM, CDR2 ANQGSEA. The V and J ends lost 7 bases and 4 bases, in that order; junction bases with no gene match: 9. CDR3 in DNA: TGCAGCGCCCTGCAAGGGGGCGCCACTGAAGCTTTCTTT. Translated: CSALQGGATEAFF.

The chain recombines TRBV6-1 with TRBJ1-1; the D is unclear. Trimming shortened V by 7 bases and J by 4 bases, and 19 bases separated the two germline ends. CDR3 length equals 15 residues. The germline V gene encodes CDR1 MNHNS and CDR2 SASEGT. The CDR3 spells CASTSLVPPRTEAFF. The CDR3 nucleotides read TGTGCCAGCACCTCCCTCGTTCCACCGCGCACTGAAGCTTTCTTT.

The CDR3 bases are TGTGCCAGCAGCCCATCTGCGGGAGGGCCCCACGAGCAGTACTTC. Encoded protein: CASSPSAGGPHEQYF. The chain combines TRBV7-8 with TRBJ2-7; 9 nucleotides align to TRBD2. Trimming at V came to 5 bases and at J to 5 bases, leaving 10 bases not matched to a gene. Germline-derived CDR1 and CDR2 are SGHVS and FQNEAQ. This CDR3 has 15 amino acids.

This rearrangement joins TRBV30 to TRBJ2-3, with 12 bases matching TRBD2. Trimming at V came to 1 base and at J to 10 bases, leaving 9 bases not matched to a gene. The CDR3 totals 15 residues. Germline CDR1 and CDR2: GTSNPN and SVGIG (reference sequence). CDR3 protein: CAWSATSGGPAAQYF. CDR3 coding DNA: TGTGCCTGGAGTGCCACTAGCGGGGGGCCGGCGGCGCAGTATTTT.

V gene TRBV7-2 combines with J gene TRBJ2-4, with D tentatively TRBD2 (5 bases). Germline values: CDR1 SGHTA, CDR2 FQGNSA. The ends were cut back, 1 base at V and 2 bases at J, with 9 bases in the middle. This CDR3 is built from 15 residues. The CDR3 coding sequence is TGTGCCAGCAGCTTAGAGGGCGGGTCCAAAAACATTCAGTACTTC. Translated, it gives CASSLEGGSKNIQYF.